A selection of T cell receptor beta chains follows, all from one sample in a study of CD8 T cells in ankylosing spondylitis. TCRdb itself ran the 5' RACE reads through MiXCR, one entry per CDR3 protein. This table has approximately 340,000 distinct CDR3 sequences, approximately 15% appearing once. Sequencing was performed on blood, either unsorted or a sorted T cell fraction (not recorded which). Every receptor here comes from a male donor with ankylosing spondylitis or in good health (not recorded which). CDR3s leave out the opening cysteine and the closing phenylalanine or tryptophan.

j_call v_call cdr3_aa
TRBJ2-7 TRBV9 ASSVRAQGDNEQY
TRBJ2-7 TRBV5-1 ASSLQGGSSYEQY
TRBJ1-2 TRBV5-6 ASSFWSFYT
TRBJ2-1 TRBV20-1 SARDPLQKYNEQF
TRBJ2-2 TRBV3-1 ASRRTSGNTGELF
TRBJ1-2 TRBV29-1 SAVLGAVSGYT
TRBJ1-6 TRBV6-1 ASRFWDLDSPLH
TRBJ1-3 TRBV12-3/TRBV12-4 ASSPRQGLTGNTIY
TRBJ1-5 TRBV5-1 ASSFDSPSNQPQH
TRBJ2-7 TRBV5-1 ASSERTGGLGEQY
TRBJ1-1 TRBV7-9 ASRGRESLNTEAF
TRBJ2-3 TRBV12-3/TRBV12-4 ASSLGTGSDTQY
TRBJ2-1 TRBV5-1 ASSFNRVPYNEQF
TRBJ2-3 TRBV20-1 SARGVSGGNPDTQY
TRBJ2-1 TRBV3-1 ASSSLASELDSYNEQF
TRBJ2-7 TRBV11-2 ASSSLLGYEQY
TRBJ1-2 TRBV12-3/TRBV12-4 ASSLHGYGYT
TRBJ2-1 TRBV5-1 ASSDPRMAYNEQF
TRBJ1-1 TRBV20-1 SARTVRTEAF
TRBJ2-3 TRBV24-1 ATSDRRDYADTQY
TRBJ2-5 TRBV18 ASSQGEETQY
TRBJ2-7 TRBV10-3 AISDRGGYEQY
TRBJ2-5 TRBV29-1 SVPRKETQY
TRBJ2-1 TRBV12-3/TRBV12-4 ASSLDRGGEQF
TRBJ1-1 TRBV20-1 SAGRQGLRTEAF
TRBJ1-4 TRBV7-2 ASSKGPWNEKLF
TRBJ2-2 TRBV12-3/TRBV12-4 ASSPSLTAETGELF
TRBJ1-4 TRBV6-5 ASSYRGPNEKLF
TRBJ2-7 TRBV13 ASSPLLSLYEQY
TRBJ1-4 TRBV18 ASSPRRTENEKLF
TRBJ2-1 TRBV20-1 SARDGRGSNEQF
TRBJ1-2 TRBV12-3/TRBV12-4 ASSFRDYGYT
TRBJ2-3 TRBV20-1 SARHRQGSDTQY
TRBJ2-2 TRBV19 ASRPANTGELF
TRBJ1-4 TRBV7-9 ASSLASGEKLF
TRBJ2-3 TRBV6-5 ASSWTVNTDTQY
TRBJ2-7 TRBV3-1 ASSQDWASYEQY
TRBJ2-7 TRBV11-2 ASSRGLANTYEQY
TRBJ2-3 TRBV5-1 ASSQRGPTDTQY
TRBJ2-7 TRBV27 ASSTRELLSYEQY
TRBJ1-5 TRBV6-1 ASMQGNQPQH
TRBJ2-1 TRBV14 ASSLKEGNEQF
TRBJ2-2 TRBV10-3 AISGTGETGELF
TRBJ2-1 TRBV12-3/TRBV12-4 ASSLWVARDYNEQF
TRBJ1-1 TRBV7-9 ASSTTGVTEAF
TRBJ2-5 TRBV12-3/TRBV12-4 ASRPDFSGETQY
TRBJ2-3 TRBV2 ASTGLAGVGDTQY
TRBJ1-5 TRBV20-1 SANRDTAPQH
TRBJ2-1 TRBV12-3/TRBV12-4 ASSPRLAGGRIEQF
TRBJ1-1 TRBV5-1 ASSLAGITGAF